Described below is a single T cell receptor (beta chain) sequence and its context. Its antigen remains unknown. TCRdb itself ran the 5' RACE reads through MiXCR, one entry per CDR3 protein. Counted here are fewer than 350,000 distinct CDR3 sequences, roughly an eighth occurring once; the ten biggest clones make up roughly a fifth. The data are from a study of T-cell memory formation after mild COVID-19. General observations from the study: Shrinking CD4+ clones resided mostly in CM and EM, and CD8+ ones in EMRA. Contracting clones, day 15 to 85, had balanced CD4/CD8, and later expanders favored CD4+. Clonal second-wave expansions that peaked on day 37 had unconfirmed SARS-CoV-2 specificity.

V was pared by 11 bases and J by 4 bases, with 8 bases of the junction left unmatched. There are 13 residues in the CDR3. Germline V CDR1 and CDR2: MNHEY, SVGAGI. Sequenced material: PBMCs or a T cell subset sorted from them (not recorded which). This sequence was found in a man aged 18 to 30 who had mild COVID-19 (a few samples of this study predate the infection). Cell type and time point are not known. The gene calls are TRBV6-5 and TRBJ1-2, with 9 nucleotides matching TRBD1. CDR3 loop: CAVDRGHGYGYTF. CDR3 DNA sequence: TGTGCCGTGGACAGGGGACATGGCTATGGCTACACCTTC.